Below are 21 T cell receptor beta chains sequenced from a single sample in a study of T cell responses to AZD1222 COVID-19 vaccine. This table comes from immunoSEQ multiplex PCR, and its TCRdb copy is limited to in-frame clones, with some not included. Counted here are about 130,000 clones, roughly 92% occurring once; the ten biggest clones make up 0.85% to 1.3%. Source: peripheral blood, taken 28 days after the second AZD1222 dose. The receptors were sampled from an adult who received the AZD1222 COVID-19 vaccine.

The chain is built from TRBV4-3 and TRBJ2-5; D is undetermined. Looked up from germline, CDR1 is LGHNA and CDR2 is YSLEER. The CDR3 sequence is 15 residues long. Trimming left V 3 bases short and J 1 base short, with 12 bases between. The CDR3 reads CASSQNKSPQETQYF. The CDR3 coding sequence is TGCGCCAGCAGCCAGAACAAAAGCCCCCAAGAGACCCAGTACTTC.

V and J are TRBV3-1 (or the pseudogene TRBV3-2) and TRBJ2-6, with D perhaps TRBD2 (6 bases). The V gene's germline CDR1 is LGHDT and CDR2 YNNKEL (reference sequence). CDR3 length: 19 amino acids. Between the trimmed V and J ends, which lost 0 bases and 1 base, there was a span of 16 bases. The CDR3: CASSQEGRQFLSGANVLTF. Written as DNA, the CDR3 is TGTGCCAGCAGCCAAGAGGGGAGGCAGTTTTTGTCTGGGGCCAACGTCCTGACTTTC.

Only one count was recorded for this clone. The gene calls are TRBV5-8 and TRBJ2-5; 8 bases align to TRBD1. This CDR3 region has 15 residues. The germline V gene has CDR1 SGHTS and CDR2 YDEGEE. V trimming: 5 bases; J trimming: 1 base; junction bases outside the gene matches: 7. The CDR3 DNA follows: TGTGCCAGCAGTCGCGGACAGGGAAGCCAAGAGACCCAGTACTTC. This gives the protein CASSRGQGSQETQYF.

This sequence joins TRBV3-1 (or the pseudogene TRBV3-2) and TRBJ1-5; TRBD1 might be the D (5 bases). This CDR3 region has 13 residues. V dropped 4 bases and J dropped 11 bases, with 15 bases sitting between them. Germline assignment: CDR1 LGHDT and CDR2 YNNKEL (reference sequence). The CDR3 region is CASSPTRDGSQHF. CDR3 sequence (DNA): TGTGCCAGCAGCCCGACACGGGACGGGTCCCAGCATTTT.

This sequence joins TRBV5-5 and TRBJ1-1; D is unresolved. In germline, CDR1 is SGHKS, CDR2 YYEKEE (reference sequence). The CDR3 spans 13 residues. V lost 4 bases, J lost 3 bases, and 10 bases lay in between. The CDR3 protein is CASSSGGDTEAFF. The CDR3, as DNA: TGTGCCAGCAGCAGCGGAGGTGACACTGAAGCTTTCTTT.

This sequence joins TRBV7-9 and TRBJ1-1; no firm D call. Trimming cost V 1 base and J 0 bases, with 6 bases left between them. The CDR3 length is 14 residues. Per the germline V gene, CDR1 is SEHNR and CDR2 is FQNEAQ (reference sequence). The CDR3 is CASSLVSVNTEAFF. Written as DNA, the CDR3 is TGTGCCAGCAGCTTAGTTTCAGTGAACACTGAAGCTTTCTTT.

The chain is built from TRBV27 and TRBJ2-7; D gene uncertain. Germline values: CDR1 MNHEY, CDR2 SMNVEV (reference sequence). V was clipped by 1 base and J by 4 bases, with 14 bases between them. This CDR3 spans 15 amino acids. DNA of the CDR3: TGTGCCAGCAGTTTATTGACTTCCAACCTTTACGAGCAGTACTTC. Translation: CASSLLTSNLYEQYF.

This rearrangement joins TRBV5-1 to TRBJ2-5; TRBD2 aligns across 8 bases. Trimming cost V 6 bases and J 4 bases; bases outside gene matches: 8. The CDR3 is 14 amino acids. Germline CDR1 SGHRS, CDR2 YFSETQ. As DNA, the CDR3 is TGCGCCAGCACCAGCCTCCGGGGGGGAGAGACCCAGTACTTC. Protein: CASTSLRGGETQYF.

The table lists this clone with a few counts. V is TRBV28 and J is TRBJ1-1; TRBD1 is a possible D gene (6 bases). The CDR3 has 14 residues. V lost 5 bases to trimming and J lost 11 bases, with 21 bases between them. Germline loops: CDR1 MDHEN, CDR2 SYDVKM. CDR3 DNA: TGTGCCAGCAGTCCTGGGGAGGGGGGGCTGCGGGCTTTCTTT. Encoded protein: CASSPGEGGLRAFF.

V and J are TRBV28 and TRBJ2-2; D unclear. The CDR3 sequence is 16 residues long. Germline V gives CDR1 MDHEN, CDR2 SYDVKM. Trimming pared 3 bases from V and 6 bases from J, leaving 17 bases between. The DNA for the CDR3 is TGTGCCAGCAGTTTGATGGGCCCGGCCCTCGCCGGGGAGCTGTTTTTT. Its protein is CASSLMGPALAGELFF.

The J gene is TRBJ2-7, the V gene TRBV11-2; possible D gene TRBD2, 5 bases. Trimming shortened V by 1 base and J by 4 bases, and 14 bases separated the two germline ends. CDR1 and CDR2 (germline): SGHAT, FQNNGV. The CDR3 extends over 15 amino acids. The CDR3 sequence: CASSLAAGWFYEQYF. DNA of the CDR3: TGTGCCAGCAGCTTAGCGGCGGGCTGGTTTTACGAGCAGTACTTC.

The chain recombines TRBV30 with TRBJ2-7; 7 nucleotides align to TRBD2. After removal of 7 bases from V and 0 bases from J, the junction contained 6 bases not matched to a gene. Per germline, CDR1 GTSNPN and CDR2 SVGIG (reference sequence). The CDR3 is 13 amino acids. The chain's CDR3 is CASHRGSSYEQYF. The DNA of the CDR3 is TGTGCCTCCCATCGCGGGAGCTCCTACGAGCAGTACTTC. Combining the CDR3 with reference TRBV30 and TRBJ2-7 gives the whole variable domain SQTIHQWPATLVQPVGSPLSLECTVEGTSNPNLYWYRQAAGRGLQLLFYSVGIGQISSEVPQNLSASRPQDRQFILSSKKLLLSDSGFYLCASHRGSSYEQYFGPGTRLTVT.

This chain joins TRBV6-5 and TRBJ2-1, with no clear D. Per germline, CDR1 MNHEY and CDR2 SVGAGI. The V end lost 7 bases, the J end lost 9 bases, and 13 bases lay between the germline ends. The length of the CDR3 is 12 residues. This CDR3 is CASIPPTGEQFF. The CDR3 DNA is TGTGCCAGCATTCCACCCACGGGTGAGCAGTTCTTC.

The chain links TRBV3-1 (or the pseudogene TRBV3-2) to TRBJ1-1, with D hard to call. The germline gives CDR1 LGHDT, CDR2 YNNKEL (reference sequence). The CDR3 totals 12 residues. Trimming removed 5 bases at V and 5 bases at J, with 9 bases between. The CDR3 protein is CASSLTQTEAFF. CDR3 in DNA: TGTGCCAGCAGCTTGACTCAGACTGAAGCTTTCTTT.

This sequence joins TRBV18 and TRBJ2-2; D is possibly TRBD1 (6 bases). This CDR3 comprises 14 residues. Germline assignment: CDR1 KGHSH and CDR2 LQKENI. The V end was cut by 6 bases, the J end by 0 bases, with 8 bases between. The CDR3 sequence: CASSDRPNTGELFF. CDR3 DNA sequence: TGTGCCAGCTCTGACAGGCCGAACACCGGGGAGCTGTTTTTT.

This sequence joins TRBV7-2 and TRBJ2-4; 7 bases map to TRBD1. CDR3 size: 14 residues. V lost 3 bases, J lost 9 bases, and 8 bases stayed unmatched. Germline V lookup: CDR1 SGHTA, CDR2 FQGNSA. The DNA for the CDR3 is TGTGCCAGCAGCTTCACCCAACAGGGGACCATTCAGTACTTC. This translates into CASSFTQQGTIQYF.

This sequence joins TRBV5-4 and TRBJ2-1; the match to TRBD2 covers 7 bases. This CDR3 is built from 15 residues. The germline V gene encodes CDR1 SGHNT and CDR2 YYREEE (reference sequence). V lost 2 bases, J lost 4 bases, and 6 bases stayed unmatched. The chain's CDR3 is CASSFWRRGYNEQFF. In nucleotides, the CDR3 is TGTGCCAGCAGCTTTTGGAGGCGGGGGTACAATGAGCAGTTCTTC.

The chain has TRBV19 and TRBJ1-3, with D tentatively TRBD1 (5 bases). From germline, CDR1 is LNHDA and CDR2 SQIVND (reference sequence). Trimming shortened V by 1 base and J by 8 bases, and 15 bases separated the two germline ends. The CDR3 contains 15 residues. The CDR3 DNA sequence: TGTGCCAGTAGTATAGGGGGGTCTGTTGCGGACACCATATATTTT. Translating gives CASSIGGSVADTIYF.

This chain links TRBV11-3 with TRBJ1-1; D remains ambiguous. Germline CDR1 reads SGHNT; CDR2 reads YENEEA. There are 14 residues in the CDR3. The germline V and J ends were trimmed by 2 bases and 1 base, with 8 bases remaining between them. The CDR3 spells CASSLSWGNTEAFF. As DNA, the CDR3 is TGTGCCAGCAGCTTATCCTGGGGGAACACTGAAGCTTTCTTT.

The rearrangement uses TRBV6-2 or TRBV6-3 and TRBJ1-1; tentatively, D is TRBD1 (5 bases). The V end was cut by 0 bases, the J end by 10 bases, with 9 bases between. The CDR3 sequence is 12 residues long. The germline V gene encodes CDR1 MNHEY and CDR2 SVGEGT. CDR3 sequence (DNA): TGTGCCAGCAGTTACTCGCTAGACAGAGCTTTCTTT. This codes for CASSYSLDRAFF.

This chain joins TRBV7-2 and TRBJ1-3; D ambiguous. The CDR3 has 14 residues. The germline V gene encodes CDR1 SGHTA and CDR2 FQGNSA. The V end was cut by 5 bases, the J end by 0 bases, with 8 bases between. CDR3 coding DNA: TGTGCCAGCAGCCCCGGGAACTCTGGAAACACCATATATTTT. Amino acids: CASSPGNSGNTIYF.